Presented here are 9 T cell receptor beta chains from one specimen sequenced in a study of blood T cell repertoires in COVID-19. Profiled with immunoSEQ multiplex PCR; TCRdb holds only in-frame clones, not every one. The sample records roughly 79,000 clones, roughly 85% being singletons. The material sequenced was peripheral blood. All receptors come from a woman aged 80 or older with active or convalescent COVID-19.

The chain couples TRBV6-5 to TRBJ1-2; D is possibly TRBD1 (6 bases). The CDR3 length is 13 residues. Trimming took off 6 bases at V and 5 bases at J, with 13 bases between the two ends. Germline CDR1 reads MNHEY; CDR2 reads SVGAGI. CDR3 in amino acids: CASSLQGPYGYTF. CDR3 DNA: TGTGCCAGCAGCCTACAGGGACCTTATGGCTACACCTTC.

The chain has TRBV7-9 and TRBJ2-3; TRBD2 matches 16 bases. The CDR3 has 16 amino acids. Germline loops: CDR1 SEHNR, CDR2 FQNEAQ (reference sequence). J was trimmed by 6 bases and V by 8 bases; bases with no gene match: 8. As DNA, the CDR3 is TGTGCCAGCGGGACTAGCGGGGGGGCGAATTGGGATACGCAGTATTTT. This sequence encodes CASGTSGGANWDTQYF.

The rearrangement uses TRBV3-1 (or the pseudogene TRBV3-2) and TRBJ2-1; a possible D gene is TRBD2 (5 bases). Per the germline V gene, CDR1 is LGHDT and CDR2 is YNNKEL (reference sequence). Trimming took off 9 bases at V and 9 bases at J, with 6 bases between the two ends. The length of the CDR3 is 9 residues. The CDR3 here is CASAGEQFF. The CDR3 DNA reads as TGTGCCAGTGCGGGTGAGCAGTTCTTC.

The V and J genes are TRBV7-8 and TRBJ1-2; 9 bases fit TRBD1. The CDR3 runs 16 residues. After removal of 5 bases from V and 6 bases from J, the junction contained 13 bases not matched to a gene. Germline CDR1 SGHVS, CDR2 FQNEAQ. CDR3: CASSAYTSDRGHGYTF. CDR3 nucleotides: TGTGCCAGCAGCGCATACACATCGGACAGGGGACATGGCTACACCTTC. The full variable domain, completed using reference TRBV7-8 and TRBJ1-2, is GAGVSQSPRYKVAKRGQDVALRCDPISGHVSLFWYQQALGQGPEFLTYFQNEAQLDKSGLPSDRFFAERPEGSVSTLKIQRTQQEDSAVYLCASSAYTSDRGHGYTFGSGTRLTVV.

In DNA form, the CDR3 reads TGTGCCAGCAGGCAGGGGAATCAGCCCCAGCATTTT. This gives the protein CASRQGNQPQHF. This chain links TRBV2 with TRBJ1-5; weak D call: TRBD1 (6 bases). Germline V gene data show CDR1 as SNHLY and CDR2 as FYNNEI. The V end was cut by 6 bases, the J end by 4 bases, with 7 bases between. CDR3 length equals 12 residues.

CDR3 in DNA: TGTGCCAGTAGTATAGATCGTCGTGGGCTAGCGGGAGGGAATGAGCAGTTCTTC. This gives the protein CASSIDRRGLAGGNEQFF. The rearrangement links TRBV19 to TRBJ2-1, with 12 bases that match TRBD2. J lost 7 bases, V lost 0 bases, and 10 bases had no gene match. The germline CDR1 and CDR2 sequences are LNHDA and SQIVND (reference sequence). This CDR3 is 18 amino acids long.

In its sample, this clone was seen once. The chain employs TRBV2 and TRBJ2-6, with 7 bases fitting TRBD1. The CDR3 loop spans 15 amino acids. Trimming cost V 6 bases and J 3 bases; bases outside gene matches: 5. The germline V gene has CDR1 SNHLY and CDR2 FYNNEI. CDR3 in amino acids: CASRGDRVGANVLTF. The DNA of the CDR3 is TGTGCCAGCAGGGGAGACAGGGTTGGGGCCAACGTCCTGACTTTC.

The V call is TRBV6-2 or TRBV6-3, the J call TRBJ2-2; 8 bases agree with TRBD1. Losses at the gene ends were 0 bases for V and 6 bases for J; bases not matched to a gene: 6. CDR3 length equals 16 residues. Per the germline V gene, CDR1 is MNHEY and CDR2 is SVGEGT. This CDR3 is CASSYSGTGKAGELFF. The CDR3 DNA reads as TGTGCCAGCAGTTACTCCGGGACAGGCAAGGCCGGGGAGCTGTTTTTT.

This rearrangement joins TRBV6-2 or TRBV6-3 to TRBJ1-2, with D maybe TRBD1 (5 bases). The CDR3 totals 15 residues. Between the trimmed V and J ends, which lost 0 bases and 5 bases, there was a span of 13 bases. Germline CDR1 and CDR2: MNHEY and SVGEGT. The CDR3 DNA is TGTGCCAGCAGTTACTCTGATCGGACAAAATATGGCTACACCTTC. This sequence encodes CASSYSDRTKYGYTF.